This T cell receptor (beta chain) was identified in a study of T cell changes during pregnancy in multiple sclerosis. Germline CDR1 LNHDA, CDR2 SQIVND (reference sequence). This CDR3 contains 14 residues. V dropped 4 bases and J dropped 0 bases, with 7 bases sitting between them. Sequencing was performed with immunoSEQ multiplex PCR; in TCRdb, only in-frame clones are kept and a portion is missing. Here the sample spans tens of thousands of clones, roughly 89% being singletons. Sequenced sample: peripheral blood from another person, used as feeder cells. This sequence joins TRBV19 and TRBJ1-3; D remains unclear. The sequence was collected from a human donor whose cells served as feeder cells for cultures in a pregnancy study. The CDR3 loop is CASSTVISGNTIYF. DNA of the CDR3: TGTGCCAGTAGTACAGTAATCTCTGGAAACACCATATATTTT.